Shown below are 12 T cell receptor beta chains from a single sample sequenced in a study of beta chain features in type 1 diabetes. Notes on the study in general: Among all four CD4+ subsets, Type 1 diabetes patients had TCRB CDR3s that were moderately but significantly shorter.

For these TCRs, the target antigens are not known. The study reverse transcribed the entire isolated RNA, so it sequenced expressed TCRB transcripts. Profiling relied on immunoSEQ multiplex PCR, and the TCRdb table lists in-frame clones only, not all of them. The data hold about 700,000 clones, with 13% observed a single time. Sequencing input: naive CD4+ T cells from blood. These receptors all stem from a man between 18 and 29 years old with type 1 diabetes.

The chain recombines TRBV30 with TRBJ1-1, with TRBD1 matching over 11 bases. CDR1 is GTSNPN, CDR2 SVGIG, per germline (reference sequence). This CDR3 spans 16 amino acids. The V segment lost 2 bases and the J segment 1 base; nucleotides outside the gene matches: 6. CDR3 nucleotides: TGTGCCTGGAGTCCGGACAGGGGGCGAGGGAACACTGAAGCTTTCTTT. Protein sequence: CAWSPDRGRGNTEAFF.

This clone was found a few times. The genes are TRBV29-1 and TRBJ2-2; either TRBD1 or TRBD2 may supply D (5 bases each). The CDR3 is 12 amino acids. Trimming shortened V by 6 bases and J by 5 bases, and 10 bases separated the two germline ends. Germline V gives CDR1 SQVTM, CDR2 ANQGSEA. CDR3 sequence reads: CSVTGRTGELFF. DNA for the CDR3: TGCAGCGTAACGGGGCGAACCGGGGAGCTGTTTTTT.

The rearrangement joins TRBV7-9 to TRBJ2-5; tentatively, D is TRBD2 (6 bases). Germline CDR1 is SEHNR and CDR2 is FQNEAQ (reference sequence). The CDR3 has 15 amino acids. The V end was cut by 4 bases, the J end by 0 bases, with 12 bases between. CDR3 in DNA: TGTGCCAGCAGCTACCCGGCGGGGTACCAAGAGACCCAGTACTTC. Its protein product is CASSYPAGYQETQYF. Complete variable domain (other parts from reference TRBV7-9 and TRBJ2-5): DTGVSQNPRHKITKRGQNVTFRCDPISEHNRLYWYRQTLGQGPEFLTYFQNEAQLEKSRLLSDRFSAERPKGSFSTLEIQRTEQGDSAMYLCASSYPAGYQETQYFGPGTRLLVL.

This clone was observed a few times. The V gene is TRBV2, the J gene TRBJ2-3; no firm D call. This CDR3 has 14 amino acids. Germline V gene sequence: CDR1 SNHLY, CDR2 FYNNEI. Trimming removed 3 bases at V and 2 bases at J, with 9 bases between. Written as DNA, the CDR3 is TGTGCCAGCAGTGAGCTTGATTTCACAGATACGCAGTATTTT. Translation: CASSELDFTDTQYF.

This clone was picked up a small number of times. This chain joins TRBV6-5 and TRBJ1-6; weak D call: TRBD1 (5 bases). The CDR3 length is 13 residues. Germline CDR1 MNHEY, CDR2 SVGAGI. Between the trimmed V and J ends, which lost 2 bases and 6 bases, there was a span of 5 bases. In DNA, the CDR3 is TGTGCCAGCAGTTACGACAGTAATTCACCCCTCCACTTT. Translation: CASSYDSNSPLHF.

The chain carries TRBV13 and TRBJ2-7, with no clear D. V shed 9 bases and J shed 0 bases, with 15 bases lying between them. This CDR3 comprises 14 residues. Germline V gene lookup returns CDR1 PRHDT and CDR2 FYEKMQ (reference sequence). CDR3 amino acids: CARKLQQTSYEQYF. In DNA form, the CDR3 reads TGTGCCAGGAAACTTCAACAGACCTCCTACGAGCAGTACTTC. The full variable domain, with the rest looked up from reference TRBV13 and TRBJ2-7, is AAGVIQSPRHLIKEKRETATLKCYPIPRHDTVYWYQQGPGQDPQFLISFYEKMQSDKGSIPDRFSAQQFSDYHSELNMSSLELGDSALYFCARKLQQTSYEQYFGPGTRLTVT.

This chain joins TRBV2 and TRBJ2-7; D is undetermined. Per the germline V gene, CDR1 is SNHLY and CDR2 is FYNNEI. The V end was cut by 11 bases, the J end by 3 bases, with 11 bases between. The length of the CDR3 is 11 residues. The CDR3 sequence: CASQRNYEQYF. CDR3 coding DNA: TGTGCCTCCCAAAGGAACTACGAGCAGTACTTC.

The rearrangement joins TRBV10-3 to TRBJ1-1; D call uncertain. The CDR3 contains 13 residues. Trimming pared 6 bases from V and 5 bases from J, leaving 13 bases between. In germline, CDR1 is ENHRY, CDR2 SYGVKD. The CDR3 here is CAISPSGPTEAFF. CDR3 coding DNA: TGTGCCATCAGCCCCAGCGGACCGACTGAAGCTTTCTTT.

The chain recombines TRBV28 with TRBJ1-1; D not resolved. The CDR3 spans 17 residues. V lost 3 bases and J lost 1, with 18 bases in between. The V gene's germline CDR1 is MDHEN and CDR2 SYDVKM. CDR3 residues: CASSLVHHHNGNTEAFF. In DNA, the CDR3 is TGTGCCAGCAGTTTGGTACACCATCACAATGGGAACACTGAAGCTTTCTTT.

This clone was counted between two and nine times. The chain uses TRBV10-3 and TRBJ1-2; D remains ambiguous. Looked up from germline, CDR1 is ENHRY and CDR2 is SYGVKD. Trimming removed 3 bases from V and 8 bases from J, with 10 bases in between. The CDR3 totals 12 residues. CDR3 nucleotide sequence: TGTGCCATCAGTGACGGCCTCGAGGGCTACACCTTC. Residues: CAISDGLEGYTF.

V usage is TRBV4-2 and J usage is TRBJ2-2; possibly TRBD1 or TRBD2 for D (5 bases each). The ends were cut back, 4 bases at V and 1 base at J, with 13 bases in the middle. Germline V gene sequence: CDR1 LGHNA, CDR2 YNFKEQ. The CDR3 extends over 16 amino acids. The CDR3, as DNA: TGTGCCAGCAGCCGAGAGGGAGACAGGAACACCGGGGAGCTGTTTTTT. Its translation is CASSREGDRNTGELFF.

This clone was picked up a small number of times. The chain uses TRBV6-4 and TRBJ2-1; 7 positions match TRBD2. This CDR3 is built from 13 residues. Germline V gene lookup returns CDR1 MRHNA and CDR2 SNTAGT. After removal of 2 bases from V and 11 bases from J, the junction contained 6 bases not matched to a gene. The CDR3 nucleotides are TGTGCCAGCAGTGACCACGGGGGGTCGAAGCAGTTCTTC. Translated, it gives CASSDHGGSKQFF.